This is a list of T cell receptor beta chains from one sample in a study of chemoradiotherapy in HPV16-positive cancers. Method: immunoSEQ multiplex PCR; TCRdb's copy keeps in-frame clones and lacks some. The table lists more than 1,000 clones, roughly 92% of them singletons. Specimen: tumor tissue, collected from a patient who underwent chemoradiotherapy. These receptors came from a human donor with HPV-associated anogenital cancer. CDR3s include the opening cysteine and the closing phenylalanine or tryptophan. D genes are given only for firm matches. Rows give clone size only sometimes, using once, few, many, or a class for an expanded clone.

d_gene	v_gene	j_gene	abundance	CDR3nt	CDR3aa
-	TRBV28	TRBJ2-7	-	TGTGCCAGCAGTTTAGTGGCTAGCCTCCACGAGCAGTACTTC	CASSLVASLHEQYF
TRBD1	TRBV5-4	TRBJ1-1	-	TGTGCCAGCAGCGGTCGGGACAGGGGGCTACGGGAAGCTTTCTTT	CASSGRDRGLREAFF
-	TRBV7-2	TRBJ2-1	-	TGTGCCAGCAGCTTCAGCCGCGGGAACAATGAGCAGTTCTTC	CASSFSRGNNEQFF
TRBD1	TRBV29-1	TRBJ1-1	-	TGCAGCGTTCGACAGGGACCGAACACTGAAGCTTTCTTT	CSVRQGPNTEAFF
-	TRBV5-6	TRBJ1-1	few	TGTGCCAGCAGCTTGGTCGCAGTAAACACTGAAGCTTTCTTT	CASSLVAVNTEAFF
-	TRBV7-9	TRBJ2-5	-	TGTGCCAGCAGCCCATCCCAACTCGGGACCCAGTACTTC	CASSPSQLGTQYF
TRBD1	TRBV11-2	TRBJ1-1	-	TGTGCCAGCAGCTCCGGACAGGTAATAGCCACTGAAGCTTTCTTT	CASSSGQVIATEAFF
-	TRBV18	TRBJ2-6	-	TGTGCCAGCTCATTGCGTTTACAAAGTCGGGCCAACGTCCTGACTTTC	CASSLRLQSRANVLTF
TRBD2	TRBV7-2	TRBJ2-5	-	TGTGCCAGCAGCTTCACTAGCGGGCCCCAAGAGACCCAGTACTTC	CASSFTSGPQETQYF
-	TRBV19	TRBJ1-2	-	TGTGCCAGCCGAGGGGGGAGGTATGGCTACACCTTC	CASRGGRYGYTF
-	TRBV5-6	TRBJ1-4	-	TGTGCCAGCACTTTCACAGGGATGGAAAAACTGTTTTTT	CASTFTGMEKLFF
-	TRBV4-1	TRBJ1-3	once	TGCGCCAGCAGCCAGGGGATCGGTGGAAACACCATATATTTT	CASSQGIGGNTIYF
-	TRBV11-2	TRBJ1-1	-	TGTGCCAGCAGCTTATCCCAAGGCCGGTCGCACACTGAAGCTTTCTTT	CASSLSQGRSHTEAFF
-	TRBV28	TRBJ1-1	few	TGTGCCAGCAGCCCAGGACCCGGCGGTTACACTGAAGCTTTCTTT	CASSPGPGGYTEAFF
-	TRBV14	TRBJ1-6	-	TGTGCCAGCAGCCAAGGGCAGGTACTCCACTTT	CASSQGQVLHF
TRBD1	TRBV19	TRBJ1-1	-	TGTGCCAGTAGTATCAGGGGGCGGATTCAGAGGTCAAGCACTGAAGCTTTCTTT	CASSIRGRIQRSSTEAFF
-	TRBV28	TRBJ1-5	-	TGTGCCAGCAGCCTCGACAGGTTCAATCAGCCCCAGCATTTT	CASSLDRFNQPQHF
TRBD2	TRBV7-2	TRBJ2-7	-	TGTGCCAGCAGCTTAGTTGAGGCCAGCGGGAACAACGAGCAGTACTTC	CASSLVEASGNNEQYF
-	TRBV5-5	TRBJ1-6	-	TGTGCCAGCAGCAGGCGCTCTCCAAGGGCACCCCTCCACTTT	CASSRRSPRAPLHF
TRBD1	TRBV7-9	TRBJ1-2	-	TGTGCCAGCAGCTCTCAGGGGGCGACGGACTATGGCTACACCTTC	CASSSQGATDYGYTF
TRBD2	TRBV4-3	TRBJ2-5	-	TGCGCCAGCAGCCAAGAGCGGGGGGGCCAAGAGACCCAGTACTTC	CASSQERGGQETQYF
-	TRBV4-2	TRBJ1-1	-	TGTGCCAGCAGCCAAGACCCAGGGGTGGGGAACACTGAAGCTTTCTTT	CASSQDPGVGNTEAFF
TRBD1	TRBV19	TRBJ1-1	once	TGTGCCAGTATCCACCCGGGACAGGGGGCGAGGACTGAAGCTTTCTTT	CASIHPGQGARTEAFF
-	TRBV19	TRBJ1-1	-	TGTGCCAGTAGGGGAGGAAGTCAGGGGAACACTGAAGCTTTCTTT	CASRGGSQGNTEAFF
-	TRBV28	TRBJ1-4	-	TGTGCCAGCAGTGAAAGTTTTAATGAAAAACTGTTTTTT	CASSESFNEKLFF
-	TRBV21-1	TRBJ2-5	-	TGTGCTAATAGTGCCGGGATACAAGAGACCCAGTACTTC	CANSAGIQETQYF
TRBD2	TRBV7-2	TRBJ2-7	-	TGTGCCAGCAGCTTAAGCCTAGCGGACTACGAGCAGTACTTC	CASSLSLADYEQYF
-	TRBV6-5	TRBJ2-7	few	TGTGCCAGCAGCGGGCATCGGAATAACTACGAGCAGTACTTC	CASSGHRNNYEQYF
-	TRBV9	TRBJ2-2	-	TGTGCCAGCAGCGTAGGTGTCGGGACAAGTCGGAAGGAGCTGTTTTTT	CASSVGVGTSRKELFF
TRBD1	TRBV15	TRBJ2-3	-	TGTGCCACCAGCAGAAGGACAGGCCTCACAGATACGCAGTATTTT	CATSRRTGLTDTQYF
-	TRBV19	TRBJ2-2	once	TGTGCCAGTAGTATAAACATAAGAACCGGGGAGCTGTTTTTT	CASSINIRTGELFF
TRBD1	TRBV5-6	TRBJ1-2	once	TGTGCCAGCAGCACCCGACAGGGAGCTAACTATGGCTACACCTTC	CASSTRQGANYGYTF
-	TRBV29-1	TRBJ2-6	-	TGCAGCGTTGTCGACGGACCGTACTCTGGGGCCAACGTCCTGACTTTC	CSVVDGPYSGANVLTF
-	TRBV5-1	TRBJ1-2	-	TGCGCCAGCAGCTTGGTCGTGGGTTTTGGCTACACCTTC	CASSLVVGFGYTF
-	TRBV6-1	TRBJ2-7	few	TGTGCCAGCAGTGATTCGGGGGGCGCGCCCTACGAGCAGTACTTC	CASSDSGGAPYEQYF
-	TRBV4-3	TRBJ2-2	-	TGCGCCAGCAGCCGTCAGCGGGCTTCGAACACCGGGGAGCTGTTTTTT	CASSRQRASNTGELFF
TRBD1	TRBV7-9	TRBJ1-2	-	TGTGCCAGCAGCCTAGAGACAGGGCGCTACACCTTC	CASSLETGRYTF
TRBD2	TRBV10-2	TRBJ2-3	-	TGCGCCAGCAGTGATGGACTAGCGCCCAATACGCAGTATTTT	CASSDGLAPNTQYF
-	TRBV27	TRBJ2-5	-	TGTGCCAGCACCCGAGTCGGGCAGGGCGGGACCCAGTACTTC	CASTRVGQGGTQYF
TRBD1	TRBV9	TRBJ2-7	-	TGTGCCAGCAGCCCCGGGACAGGTGACTACGAGCAGTACTTC	CASSPGTGDYEQYF
TRBD2	TRBV25-1	TRBJ2-2	-	TGTGCCAGCAGTGAATATGCTAGCGGGACGGAAATCGGGGAGCTGTTTTTT	CASSEYASGTEIGELFF
-	TRBV6-6	TRBJ2-3	-	TGTGCCAGCCAGGGATGGAGTCCTAGCACAGATACGCAGTATTTT	CASQGWSPSTDTQYF
-	TRBV27	TRBJ2-5	once	TGTGCCAGCAGTTTGCGCCAGGGACAGACCCAGTACTTC	CASSLRQGQTQYF
TRBD1	TRBV19	TRBJ1-1	-	TGTGCCAGCACAGGGGGTGTTTGGACTGAAGCTTTCTTT	CASTGGVWTEAFF
-	TRBV7-7	TRBJ2-2	-	TGTGCTAGCAGCTTAAGTGGTGCGAACACCGGGGAGCTGTTTTTT	CASSLSGANTGELFF
-	TRBV7-6	TRBJ1-3	-	TGTGCCAGCAGCTTAGAGGCCGGTGAATCTGGAAACACCATATATTTT	CASSLEAGESGNTIYF
-	TRBV30	TRBJ2-5	-	TGTGCCTGGAGCACCAGGGGGAGGGAGACCCAGTACTTC	CAWSTRGRETQYF
-	TRBV6-5	TRBJ2-4	-	TGTGCCAGCAGTTTTTATCCCCTGGCCAAAAACATTCAGTACTTC	CASSFYPLAKNIQYF
TRBD1	TRBV28	TRBJ1-5	-	TGTGCCAGCACCCCCATAGGATGGGGACAGGGGAAGGGCAATCAGCCCCAGCATTTT	CASTPIGWGQGKGNQPQHF
TRBD2	TRBV6-4	TRBJ2-1	-	TGTGCCAGCAGTGAACTAGCGGGGGGGCACAATGAGCAGTTCTTC	CASSELAGGHNEQFF
-	TRBV7-2	TRBJ2-1	-	TGTGCCAGCAGCTTACGGGGGCCGTCCTACAATGAGCAGTTCTTC	CASSLRGPSYNEQFF
-	TRBV9	TRBJ1-2	-	TGTGCCAGCAGCGTAAGGATAACAGGCGATTATGGCTACACCTTC	CASSVRITGDYGYTF
TRBD1	TRBV28	TRBJ1-4	-	TGTGCCAGCAGCCGAACAGATAGCAGACAGGGTTTCACTAATGAAAAACTGTTTTTT	CASSRTDSRQGFTNEKLFF
-	TRBV5-1	TRBJ2-5	-	TGCGCCAGCAGCTTTCAGGGTTCCCAAGAGACCCAGTACTTC	CASSFQGSQETQYF
-	TRBV6-5	TRBJ2-7	-	TGTGCCAGCAGTTACTCGAGGTCGTTTTGGGGGTCCGAGCAGTACTTC	CASSYSRSFWGSEQYF
-	TRBV14	TRBJ2-6	-	TGTGCCAGCAGCCAATCCTCTGGGGCCAACGTCCTGACTTTC	CASSQSSGANVLTF
-	TRBV6-6	TRBJ2-7	-	TGTGCCAGCAGTCTATCAGCAGGTCCCTCCTACGAGCAGTACTTC	CASSLSAGPSYEQYF
TRBD2	TRBV9	TRBJ2-2	-	TGTGCCAGCAGCGTAGATGGGACTACTTATGGAGGGGAGCTGTTTTTT	CASSVDGTTYGGELFF